This T cell receptor beta chain was observed in a study of cytomegalovirus exposure and HLA in healthy donors. Study-level points and caveats: In the 95 to 150 validation repertoires, just under 95% of cluster scores exceeded 0, per a later analysis. Cytomegalovirus association was listed for around 170 TCR beta chains.

CDR1 MNHNS and CDR2 SASEGT come from the germline V gene. The V gene end was trimmed by 4 bases and the J gene end by 4 bases; junction bases not matched to a gene: 1. The CDR3 extends over 15 amino acids. Regarding this clone: Its antigen remains unidentified.

The data were produced by immunoSEQ multiplex PCR, yet TCRdb's version contains in-frame clones alone and is incomplete. The sample records around 300,000 clones, 88% being singletons. The validation cohort, a group of around 120 subjects, included the donors and was separate from the approximately 680-subject first cohort. The specimen sequenced was PBMCs. The TCR sequence derives from a man aged 25 to 45 in good health and CMV-seronegative. This sequence joins TRBV6-1 and TRBJ2-2; 12 nucleotides align to TRBD2. In nucleotides, the CDR3 is TGTGCCAGCAGTGGACTAGCGGGGGTCACCGGGGAGCTGTTTTTT. Its protein product is CASSGLAGVTGELFF.